This T cell receptor beta chain comes out of a study of Graves' ophthalmopathy and Graves' hyperthyroidism. Study results and limitations: Ophthalmopathy was separated from stable hyperthyroidism by a 13-signature model with around 89% sensitivity and over 70% specificity.

V was pared by 4 bases and J by 2 bases, with 12 bases between. The CDR3 length is 15 residues. The germline gives CDR1 SGHTA, CDR2 FQGNSA. Moderate-to-severe activity, CAS ≥3, NOSPECS ≥4 and duration under 3 months were recorded for donors with ophthalmopathy. Uncontrolled infections, pregnancy, lactation or other autoimmune diseases led to patient exclusion. CDR3 regions of TCR beta were amplified from RNA transcripts. RT-PCR in the first round used HTBI primers; a second-round multiplex PCR followed. Each CDR3 protein is one row after TCRdb ran MiXCR on the multiplex PCR reads. The sample consists of some 520,000 distinct CDR3 sequences, roughly 14% of them appearing once. This clonotype was recorded a few times. Its antigen is unidentified.

This sequence was found in a woman aged 30 to 39 with Graves' ophthalmopathy. Sequenced sample: blood. This chain joins TRBV7-2 and TRBJ1-3; a possible D gene is TRBD1 (6 bases). CDR3 nucleotides: TGTGCCAGCAGCTCCACAGGGAGCCCTGGAAACACCATATATTTT. Translated: CASSSTGSPGNTIYF.